This T cell receptor beta chain was retrieved from a study of cytomegalovirus exposure and HLA in healthy donors. PCR amplification relied on 60 Vbeta primers (plus 13 Jbeta primers). Produced via immunoSEQ multiplex PCR; TCRdb's table is partial and in-frame only. This sample's clone table lists about 120,000 clones. About this clone: Its antigen is undetermined.

Study-wide results and limits: The authors later linked a missense DCLRE1C variant to TCR beta V- and J-gene trimming.

This CDR3 is built from 15 residues. V gave up 3 bases and J gave up 9 bases, with 21 bases separating them. Germline CDR1 reads SQVTM; CDR2 reads ANQGSEA. The sequenced material came from PBMCs. The receptor comes from a man between 18 and 29 years old in good health and CMV-seronegative. The V call is TRBV29-1, the J call TRBJ2-1; possibly TRBD2 for D (5 bases). The CDR3 spells CSVDKGLGSRGEQFF. The CDR3 bases are TGCAGCGTTGATAAAGGGCTCGGTAGCCGGGGTGAGCAGTTCTTC.